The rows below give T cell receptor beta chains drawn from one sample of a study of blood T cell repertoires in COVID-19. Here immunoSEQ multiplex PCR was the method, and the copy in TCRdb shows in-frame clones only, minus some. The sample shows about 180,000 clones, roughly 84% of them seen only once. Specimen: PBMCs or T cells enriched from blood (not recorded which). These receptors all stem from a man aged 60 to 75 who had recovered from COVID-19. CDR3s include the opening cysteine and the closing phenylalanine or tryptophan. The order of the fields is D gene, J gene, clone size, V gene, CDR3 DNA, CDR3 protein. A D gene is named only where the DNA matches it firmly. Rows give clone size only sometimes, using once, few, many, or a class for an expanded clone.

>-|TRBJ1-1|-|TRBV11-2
TGTGCCAGCAGCTTGCAGGGGCAGTTCACTGAAGCTTTCTTT
CASSLQGQFTEAFF
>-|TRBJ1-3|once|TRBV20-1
TGCAGTGCTAGTTCGGGTGTCCCGGGAAACACCATATATTTT
CSASSGVPGNTIYF
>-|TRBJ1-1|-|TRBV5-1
TGCGCCAGCAGCTTGGCCATGGGGGCTCTGGCTGAAGCTTTCTTT
CASSLAMGALAEAFF
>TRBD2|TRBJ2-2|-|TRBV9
TGTGCCAGCAGCGTTAGGGGAGGGCCCTCCACCGGGGAGCTGTTTTTT
CASSVRGGPSTGELFF
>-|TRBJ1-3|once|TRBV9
TGTGCCAGCAGCCCCTGGAGGGACACCATATATTTT
CASSPWRDTIYF
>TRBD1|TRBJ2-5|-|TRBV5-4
TGTGCCAGCAGCGCGACAGGGTACGAGACCCAGTACTTC
CASSATGYETQYF
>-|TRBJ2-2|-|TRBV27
TGTGCCAGCAGTTCGACAGGACCCGGGGAGCTGTTTTTT
CASSSTGPGELFF
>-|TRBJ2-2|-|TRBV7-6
TGTGCCAGCAGCTTGACAGGGAACACCGGGGAGCTGTTTTTT
CASSLTGNTGELFF
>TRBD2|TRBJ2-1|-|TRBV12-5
TGTGCTAGTGGTTTCATGGTTTCCCTTAAGGGACTAGCGGGAGGTTATGAGCAGTTCTTC
CASGFMVSLKGLAGGYEQFF
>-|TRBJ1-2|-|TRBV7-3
TGTGCCAGCAGCAAGGACAGACTCCAGAGCTACACCTTC
CASSKDRLQSYTF
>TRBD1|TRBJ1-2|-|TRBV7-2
TGTGCCAGCAGCTTACAGAGGGGGCAGGATGGCTACACCTTC
CASSLQRGQDGYTF
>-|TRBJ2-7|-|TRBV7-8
TGTGCCAGCAGCCGAGAGGGGCAGGGGAGTTACGAGCAGTACTTC
CASSREGQGSYEQYF
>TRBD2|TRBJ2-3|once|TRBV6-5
TGTGCCAGCAGGAAGCGGGGGGAAGATACGCAGTATTTT
CASRKRGEDTQYF
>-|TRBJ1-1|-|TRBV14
TGTGCCAGCAGCCAGCAGACAGTCATGAACACTGAAGCTTTCTTT
CASSQQTVMNTEAFF
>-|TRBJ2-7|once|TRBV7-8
TGTGCCAGCAGCACGACCTCGGGGATAAACTACGAGCAGTACTTC
CASSTTSGINYEQYF
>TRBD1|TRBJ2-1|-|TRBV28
TGTGCCAGCAGTCTGGGGACAGGGAGTGATGAGCAGTTCTTC
CASSLGTGSDEQFF
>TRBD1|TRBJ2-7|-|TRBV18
TGTGCCAGCTCGGGGACAGGGGACGAGCAGTACTTC
CASSGTGDEQYF
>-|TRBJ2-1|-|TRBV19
TGTGCCAGTAGCCCCGTTTTCTCGTACAATGAGCAGTTCTTC
CASSPVFSYNEQFF
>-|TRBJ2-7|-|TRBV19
TGTGCCAGTAGTATATCAGGGTATGACTACGAGCAGTACTTC
CASSISGYDYEQYF
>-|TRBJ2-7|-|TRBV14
TGTGCCAGCAGCCAGGCTTACTACGAGCAGTACTTC
CASSQAYYEQYF
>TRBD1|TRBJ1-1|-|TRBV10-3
TGTGCCATCAGTGAGCTGCAGGGGGCGAGGTGGGATGAAGCTTTCTTT
CAISELQGARWDEAFF
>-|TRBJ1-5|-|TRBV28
TGTGCCAGCAGTTCCACGGACAGAGGGTATAGCAATCAGCCCCAGCATTTT
CASSSTDRGYSNQPQHF
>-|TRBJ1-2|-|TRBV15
TGTGCCACCAGCAGAGATGGTAGATATGGCTACACCTTC
CATSRDGRYGYTF
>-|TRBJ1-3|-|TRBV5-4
TGTGCCAGCAGCTTGGCGGGGGGGGTACCCTCTGGAAACACCATATATTTT
CASSLAGGVPSGNTIYF
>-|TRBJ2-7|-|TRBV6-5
TGTGCCAGCAGCCGCGACAGAGTCTACGAGCAGTACTTC
CASSRDRVYEQYF
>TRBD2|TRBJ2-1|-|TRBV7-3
TGTGCCAGCAGCTTGCGGGAGAGGGAAGAGCAGTTCTTC
CASSLREREEQFF
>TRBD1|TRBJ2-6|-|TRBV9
TGTGCCAGCAGCGTAGGAGGACAGGGGTACTCTGGGGCCAACGTCCTGACTTTC
CASSVGGQGYSGANVLTF
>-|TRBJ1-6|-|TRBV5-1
TGCGCCAGCAGCCCCAGGACAGACAGCTCCTATAATTCACCCCTCCACTTT
CASSPRTDSSYNSPLHF
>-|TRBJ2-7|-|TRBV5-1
TGCGCCAGCAGCTTGGATCCGGGACAAAGGGAGCAGTACTTC
CASSLDPGQREQYF
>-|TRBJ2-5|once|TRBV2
TGTGCCAGCAGTGAATCCCTAGAGACCCAGTACTTC
CASSESLETQYF
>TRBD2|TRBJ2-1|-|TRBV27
TGTGCCAGCAGTTCCCCTAGCGGGGGGCACAATGAGCAGTTCTTC
CASSSPSGGHNEQFF
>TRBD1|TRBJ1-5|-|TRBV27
TGTGCCAGCAGTTTATCGACAGGGCGCAATCAGCCCCAGCATTTT
CASSLSTGRNQPQHF